A single sample gave rise to the 11 T cell receptor beta chains below, sequenced in a study of T cells expressing NK-cell markers. TCRdb re-called the 5' RACE reads; one entry per CDR3 protein, DNA not given. This sample's clone table lists about 460,000 distinct CDR3 sequences. Source material: blood T cells: a sorted CD56 or NKG2C T cell subset, CD4+ or CD8+ T cells, or bulk PBMC T cells (not recorded which). The receptor source for this set is a woman in her forties or fifties in good health.

The chain employs TRBV10-3 and TRBJ2-2; TCRdb names TRBD1, which stays unverified in the absence of DNA. Per germline, CDR1 ENHRY and CDR2 SYGVKD. This CDR3 has 14 amino acids. CDR3 protein: CAISALQGAGELFF.

Here the CDR3 reads CASSLSTGRAGELFF. V usage is TRBV27 and J usage is TRBJ2-2; TCRdb designates TRBD1, a call that cannot be tested without DNA. Per germline, CDR1 MNHEY and CDR2 SMNVEV (reference sequence). The CDR3 has 15 residues.

This chain links TRBV19 with TRBJ2-5; TCRdb selects TRBD1, and the lack of DNA leaves this call unchecked. The CDR3 contains 15 residues. Germline V gene lookup returns CDR1 LNHDA and CDR2 SQIVND (reference sequence). The CDR3 protein is CASSIGGRMEETQYF.

The chain recombines TRBV24-1 with TRBJ2-1. The CDR3 loop spans 12 amino acids. Looked up from germline, CDR1 is KGHDR and CDR2 is SFDVKD. The CDR3 protein is CATGRDMYEQFF.

The chain uses TRBV7-9 and TRBJ2-3; the D call from TCRdb, TRBD2, cannot be confirmed without DNA. The CDR3 runs to 16 residues. In germline, CDR1 is SEHNR, CDR2 FQNEAQ (reference sequence). The CDR3 sequence: CASSLGRGGSTDTQYF.

V and J are TRBV12-3 or TRBV12-4 and TRBJ2-5; lacking DNA, the TRBD2 call made by TCRdb goes unchecked. The CDR3 sequence is 14 residues long. The CDR3 loop is CASTESLSGETQYF.

The V call is TRBV7-9, the J call TRBJ1-4; the D call from TCRdb, TRBD1, cannot be confirmed without DNA. Germline-derived CDR1 and CDR2 are SEHNR and FQNEAQ (reference sequence). This CDR3 has 15 amino acids. The CDR3 spells CASSGTGGFNEKLFF.

CDR3: CASSLYTDRVDEKLFF. J is TRBJ1-4 and V is TRBV7-9; there is no DNA to check the TCRdb D call of TRBD1. Germline V gene data show CDR1 as SEHNR and CDR2 as FQNEAQ (reference sequence). CDR3 length: 16 residues.

The chain uses TRBV9 and TRBJ2-7; TCRdb indicates TRBD2, and absent DNA this call remains unverified. Germline CDR1 SGDLS, CDR2 YYNGEE. This CDR3 comprises 15 residues. The CDR3 is CASSVAHREGGEQYF. The full variable domain, with the rest looked up from reference TRBV9 and TRBJ2-7, is DSGVTQTPKHLITATGQRVTLRCSPRSGDLSVYWYQQSLDQGLQFLIQYYNGEERAKGNILERFSAQQFPDLHSELNLSSLELGDSALYFCASSVAHREGGEQYFGPGTRLTVT.

V usage is TRBV30 and J usage is TRBJ2-3; the D call of TRBD1 rests on TCRdb alone, since no DNA is present to check it. The CDR3 has 12 amino acids. Looked up from germline, CDR1 is GTSNPN and CDR2 is SVGIG (reference sequence). This CDR3 reads CAWSERGVTQYF.

V is TRBV28 and J is TRBJ2-3. CDR1 MDHEN and CDR2 SYDVKM come from the germline V gene. This CDR3 has 12 residues. CDR3 residues: CASSTDPDTQYF.